Listed here are 17 T cell receptor beta chains from one sample, sequenced in a study of blood T cell repertoires in COVID-19. Assay used: immunoSEQ multiplex PCR; TCRdb lists only in-frame clones, some missing. The sample carries approximately 240,000 clones, less than 85% recorded once. What was sequenced was peripheral blood. The receptors were gathered from a woman at least 80 years old with active or convalescent COVID-19.

V usage is TRBV18 and J usage is TRBJ2-1; TRBD2 aligns across 10 bases. V gave up 5 bases and J gave up 8 bases; unmatched junction bases: 9. The CDR3 has 15 amino acids. From germline, CDR1 is KGHSH and CDR2 LQKENI. In DNA form, the CDR3 reads TGTGCCAGCTCAATGTCCCAGCGGGGGGGCCATGAGCAGTTCTTC. This translates into CASSMSQRGGHEQFF.

The rearrangement joins TRBV15 to TRBJ2-5; 8 bases align to TRBD1. This CDR3 region has 16 residues. The J segment lost 2 bases and the V segment lost 1 base, leaving 6 bases of the junction unmatched. Germline loops: CDR1 LNHNV, CDR2 YYDKDF (reference sequence). CDR3 sequence reads: CATSRVTGGGQETQYF. The CDR3 DNA is TGTGCCACCAGCAGAGTTACAGGGGGTGGACAAGAGACCCAGTACTTC.

V and J are TRBV6-5 and TRBJ2-1; TRBD2 might be the D (6 bases). V was shortened by 0 bases and J by 9 bases, with 15 bases between the two germline ends. Germline V gene data show CDR1 as MNHEY and CDR2 as SVGAGI. CDR3 length: 15 residues. In DNA, the CDR3 is TGTGCCAGCAGTTACTCGCTCCTGGGGGGAGGTGAGCAGTTCTTC. Translating it yields CASSYSLLGGGEQFF.

This sequence joins TRBV28 and TRBJ1-1, with 8 positions matching TRBD1. The germline V gene encodes CDR1 MDHEN and CDR2 SYDVKM. After removal of 6 bases from V and 0 bases from J, the junction contained 9 bases not matched to a gene. The CDR3 has 16 amino acids. The CDR3 DNA sequence: TGTGCCAGCAGCCATCCAACAGGGGGATTGAACACTGAAGCTTTCTTT. It yields the protein CASSHPTGGLNTEAFF.

V is TRBV2 and J is TRBJ2-5; maybe TRBD2 (5 bases). The ends were cut back, 7 bases at V and 5 bases at J, with 20 bases in the middle. The germline CDR1 and CDR2 sequences are SNHLY and FYNNEI. The CDR3 extends over 15 amino acids. In DNA, the CDR3 is TGTGCCAGCACCGCGGAGACACTAGACTATGAGACCCAGTACTTC. As protein: CASTAETLDYETQYF.

This rearrangement joins TRBV5-6 to TRBJ2-3, with 10 bases identical to TRBD2. CDR1 SGHDT and CDR2 YYEEEE come from the germline V gene. The junction had 1 base not matched to a gene; V was cut back by 0 bases and J by 0 bases. CDR3 length equals 16 residues. The CDR3 nucleotides are TGTGCCAGCAGCTTGGGTAGCGGGGGGAGCACAGATACGCAGTATTTT. Protein product: CASSLGSGGSTDTQYF.

The gene calls are TRBV5-1 and TRBJ1-6; 10 bases fit TRBD1. J was trimmed by 5 bases and V by 4 bases; bases with no gene match: 9. The CDR3 runs to 17 residues. Looked up from germline, CDR1 is SGHRS and CDR2 is YFSETQ. DNA for the CDR3: TGCGCCAGCAGCAATCGGGACAGGGGCCGTAATAATTCACCCCTCCACTTT. This encodes CASSNRDRGRNNSPLHF.

V and J are TRBV11-2 and TRBJ2-1; 10 bases line up with TRBD2. Unmatched junction bases numbered 8, after V lost 1 base and J lost 2 bases. The germline V gene encodes CDR1 SGHAT and CDR2 FQNNGV. The CDR3 is 18 residues long. The CDR3 DNA is TGTGCCAGCAGCTTAGGGGGTAGCGGGGGGCTTGCCTACAATGAGCAGTTCTTC. Translated: CASSLGGSGGLAYNEQFF.

The chain uses TRBV30 and TRBJ2-3; TRBD1 matches at 11 bases. Trimming at V came to 3 bases and at J to 6 bases, leaving 5 bases not matched to a gene. Germline CDR1 reads GTSNPN; CDR2 reads SVGIG (reference sequence). The CDR3 runs to 14 residues. The CDR3 reads CAWSKGQGADTQYF. The CDR3 region has the DNA TGTGCCTGGAGCAAAGGACAGGGGGCGGATACGCAGTATTTT. Combining the CDR3 with reference TRBV30 and TRBJ2-3 gives the whole variable domain SQTIHQWPATLVQPVGSPLSLECTVEGTSNPNLYWYRQAAGRGLQLLFYSVGIGQISSEVPQNLSASRPQDRQFILSSKKLLLSDSGFYLCAWSKGQGADTQYFGPGTRLTVL.

This clone was observed once. The chain links TRBV7-9 to TRBJ1-3, with D tentatively TRBD1 (6 bases). This CDR3 spans 15 amino acids. V was trimmed by 1 base and J by 3 bases, leaving 10 bases between them. Germline CDR1 is SEHNR and CDR2 is FQNEAQ (reference sequence). CDR3 region: CASSLVQGLGNTIYF. The CDR3 DNA sequence: TGTGCCAGCAGCTTAGTACAGGGTCTTGGAAACACCATATATTTT.

This clone was detected a few times. V usage is TRBV5-6 and J usage is TRBJ1-2, with unresolved D. This CDR3 has 13 residues. V lost 4 bases and J lost 5, with 12 bases in between. Germline assignment: CDR1 SGHDT and CDR2 YYEEEE. DNA for the CDR3: TGTGCCAGCAGCAGGGCGGGGTCTTATGGCTACACCTTC. Translated, it gives CASSRAGSYGYTF.

V and J are TRBV29-1 and TRBJ1-1, with D perhaps TRBD1 (6 bases). Germline V lookup: CDR1 SQVTM, CDR2 ANQGSEA. V was pared by 8 bases and J by 1 base, with 11 bases between. This CDR3 region has 12 residues. In DNA, the CDR3 is TGCAGCACACAGACAGGGAACACTGAAGCTTTCTTT. The encoded protein is CSTQTGNTEAFF.

The chain combines TRBV2 with TRBJ1-5; TRBD1 is a possible D gene (5 bases). V gave up 3 bases and J gave up 7 bases, with 13 bases separating them. Germline V gene lookup returns CDR1 SNHLY and CDR2 FYNNEI. This CDR3 comprises 14 residues. CDR3 nucleotide sequence: TGTGCCAGCAGTGACTCTTCAGGGTACCAGCCCCAGCATTTT. Its translation is CASSDSSGYQPQHF.

The chain has TRBV5-1 and TRBJ1-1; D call uncertain. The CDR3 extends over 16 amino acids. Between the trimmed V and J ends, which lost 0 bases and 0 bases, there was a span of 12 bases. Germline CDR1 SGHRS, CDR2 YFSETQ. The CDR3 DNA reads TGCGCCAGCAGCTTGGCCAATGGAGGCATGAACACTGAAGCTTTCTTT. Translation gives CASSLANGGMNTEAFF.

The V gene is TRBV11-3, the J gene TRBJ2-1; no definite D call. Germline assignment: CDR1 SGHNT and CDR2 YENEEA. There are 14 residues in the CDR3. The ends were cut back, 3 bases at V and 6 bases at J, with 12 bases in the middle. CDR3 sequence reads: CASSLSRLANEQFF. DNA for the CDR3: TGTGCCAGCAGCTTGTCTCGCTTGGCCAATGAGCAGTTCTTC.

This clone showed up just a few times. The rearrangement links TRBV5-1 to TRBJ1-6; 9 nucleotides align to TRBD1. Germline loops: CDR1 SGHRS, CDR2 YFSETQ. The CDR3 contains 17 residues. V gave up 0 bases and J gave up 8 bases; unmatched junction bases: 9. As DNA, the CDR3 is TGCGCCAGCAGCTTGGCCTTCGGGGACAGGGCTTATTCACCCCTCCACTTT. Translation gives CASSLAFGDRAYSPLHF.

The table lists this clone with a count of one. V is TRBV7-7 and J is TRBJ2-5; no reliable D call. This CDR3 contains 13 residues. CDR1 and CDR2 (germline): SSHAT, FNYEAQ (reference sequence). V gave up 1 base and J gave up 4 bases, with 7 bases separating them. The CDR3 loop reads CASSLGAAETQYF. The CDR3 bases are TGTGCCAGCAGCTTAGGGGCCGCAGAGACCCAGTACTTC.